The 5 T cell receptor beta chains given below trace back to one sample, sequenced in a study of T cell clonality in common variable immunodeficiency. The repertoire was sequenced with immunoSEQ multiplex PCR; TCRdb's copy has only in-frame clones and lacks some. Listed for the sample are approximately 81,000 clones, none seen a single time. Sequencing was done on a sample of peripheral blood mononuclear cells. The receptors were sampled from a person aged 18 to 70 in good health.

The table lists this clone with a few counts. The read ends 3 residues shy of where the CDR3 ends; the end is completed using the germline J gene. The chain joins TRBV19 to TRBJ1-1, with 8 bases aligning to TRBD1. The germline CDR1 and CDR2 sequences are LNHDA and SQIVND (reference sequence). The CDR3 is 11 residues long. The sequenced CDR3 bases are TGTGCCAGTAGTTATGGACAGGGA. Translation gives CASSYGQG. The complete CDR3 protein is CASSYGQGAFF.

Many counts were recorded for this clone. The read ends 3 residues before the CDR3 terminus; that terminus is restored from the germline J gene. The chain combines TRBV19 with TRBJ2-7, with 8 bases fitting TRBD1. After removal of 4 bases from V and 4 bases from J, the junction contained 6 bases not matched to a gene. Germline V gives CDR1 LNHDA, CDR2 SQIVND (reference sequence). The CDR3 has 14 residues. The CDR3 region is CASSKDRDLYEQYF. The sequenced CDR3 bases are TGTGCCAGTAGTAAGGACAGGGACCTATACGAG.

This clone was counted many times. The DNA ends 3 residues before the CDR3 does, and the rest of the CDR3 is filled in from the germline J gene. The chain employs TRBV12-5 and TRBJ2-3, with D possibly TRBD1 on 8 matching bases. This CDR3 has 18 amino acids. Germline loops: CDR1 LGHNT, CDR2 FRNRAP. V shed 0 bases and J shed 2 bases, with 18 bases lying between them. Incomplete CDR3 DNA: TGTGCTAGTGGTTTGGTAAGGGGGGGGACAGGATACACAGATACG. Translated: CASGLVRGGTGYTDT. The entire CDR3 sequence reads CASGLVRGGTGYTDTQYF.

This clone was recorded at least ten times. One junction end does not reproduce the germline sequence, and a read error may be involved. The DNA ends 3 residues before the CDR3 does, and the rest of the CDR3 is filled in from the germline J gene. The rearrangement links TRBV7-7 to TRBJ1-4; TRBD1 matches 8 bases. The CDR3 is made up of 15 amino acids. Germline V gives CDR1 SSHAT, CDR2 FNYEAQ (reference sequence). CDR3 amino acids: CASSLGQGHNEKLFF. The DNA read from the CDR3 is TGTGCTAGCAGCCTCGGACAGGGCCATAATGAAAAA. Filled out from reference TRBV7-7 and TRBJ1-4, the complete variable domain reads GAGVSQSPRYKVTKRGQDVTLRCDPISSHATLYWYQQALGQGPEFLTYFNYEAQPDKSGLPSDRFSAERPEGSISTLTIQRTEQRDSAMYRCASSLGQGHNEKLFFGSGTQLSVL.

This clone was recorded many times. The read is 3 residues too short to cover the CDR3 end, so that end is filled in from the germline J gene. The chain combines TRBV18 with TRBJ1-1, with TRBD1 matching over 8 bases. J was trimmed by 5 bases and V by 5 bases; bases with no gene match: 7. Germline V lookup: CDR1 KGHSH, CDR2 LQKENI. This CDR3 has 14 amino acids. CDR3 region: CASSVGQGDTEAFF. The sequenced part of the CDR3 DNA is TGTGCCAGCTCAGTAGGACAGGGCGATACTGAA.